The 14 T cell receptor beta chains in this list originate from one sample, sequenced in a study of blood T cell repertoires in COVID-19. Method: immunoSEQ multiplex PCR; TCRdb's copy keeps in-frame clones and lacks some. The sample carries around 300,000 clones, more than 75% recorded once. The sample consisted of peripheral blood. All receptors derive from a man aged 45-65 years with active or convalescent COVID-19.

The CDR3 DNA is TGTGCCAGCGAGGGACAGGGGAATGAAAAACTGTTTTTT. It codes for CASEGQGNEKLFF. The chain uses TRBV28 and TRBJ1-4; 10 bases are a match to TRBD1. This CDR3 is built from 13 residues. V gave up 8 bases and J gave up 5 bases; unmatched junction bases: 2. Germline V gene data show CDR1 as MDHEN and CDR2 as SYDVKM.

J is TRBJ2-5 and V is TRBV19; D perhaps matches TRBD1 (6 bases). The CDR3 extends over 15 amino acids. With 4 bases removed from V and 0 bases from J, the gap between germline ends came to 12 bases. Germline V gene sequence: CDR1 LNHDA, CDR2 SQIVND (reference sequence). This CDR3 is CASSTLGQHQETQYF. For the CDR3, the DNA is TGTGCCAGTAGTACGCTCGGACAGCACCAAGAGACCCAGTACTTC. The full variable domain, in which reference TRBV19 and TRBJ2-5 provide the parts outside the CDR3, is DGGITQSPKYLFRKEGQNVTLSCEQNLNHDAMYWYRQDPGQGLRLIYYSQIVNDFQKGDIAEGYSVSREKKESFPLTVTSAQKNPTAFYLCASSTLGQHQETQYFGPGTRLLVL.

The chain couples TRBV28 to TRBJ1-2; TRBD1 aligns across 10 bases. Germline V gene lookup returns CDR1 MDHEN and CDR2 SYDVKM. Losses at the gene ends were 10 bases for V and 1 base for J; bases not matched to a gene: 12. This CDR3 is built from 16 residues. This CDR3 is CAIRRRTGGINYGYTF. Written as DNA, the CDR3 is TGTGCCATCAGACGTCGGACAGGGGGAATTAACTATGGCTACACCTTC.

V usage is TRBV6-4 and J usage is TRBJ1-2; 8 bases map to TRBD1. From germline, CDR1 is MRHNA and CDR2 SNTAGT. The CDR3 has 15 amino acids. V shed 2 bases and J 9 bases; nucleotides not matched to a gene: 11. The CDR3 region is CASSDLSGQALSYTF. The CDR3 coding sequence is TGTGCCAGCAGTGACCTGTCGGGACAGGCTTTGAGCTACACCTTC.

V usage is TRBV7-2 and J usage is TRBJ2-5; D remains unclear. V was pared by 1 base and J by 3 bases, with 6 bases between. This CDR3 has 13 amino acids. The V gene's germline CDR1 is SGHTA and CDR2 FQGNSA. The CDR3 sequence is CASSLEREETQYF. CDR3 DNA: TGTGCCAGCAGCTTAGAGCGAGAAGAGACCCAGTACTTC.

A remark on this clone: The same CDR3 also results from other DNA sequences found in this sample. V gene TRBV18 combines with J gene TRBJ1-5, with TRBD1 as a possible D gene (6 bases). The CDR3 is made up of 14 amino acids. The V gene lost 3 bases and the J gene lost 4 bases, with 10 bases spanning the gap. Germline V lookup: CDR1 KGHSH, CDR2 LQKENI. Here the CDR3 reads CASSPTGPNQPQHF. CDR3 in DNA: TGTGCCAGCTCACCGACAGGTCCGAATCAGCCCCAGCATTTT.

On this clone: A junction boundary mismatches the germline segment, possibly from a read error. The chain combines TRBV27 with TRBJ2-3, with TRBD1 matching over 9 bases. Germline CDR1 and CDR2: MNHEY and SMNVEV (reference sequence). The CDR3 runs to 15 residues. CDR3 loop: CASRFRDRAASSQYF. The CDR3 coding sequence is TGTGCCAGCCGTTTCAGGGACAGGGCGGCTTCTTCGCAGTATTTT.

This chain connects TRBV30 to TRBJ1-6; weak D call: TRBD1 (5 bases). V was pared by 1 base and J by 8 bases, with 9 bases between. The CDR3 is 13 residues long. The germline V gene encodes CDR1 GTSNPN and CDR2 SVGIG (reference sequence). The CDR3 coding sequence is TGTGCCTGGAGTGGACAGCTCTATTCACCCCTCCACTTT. Translated, it gives CAWSGQLYSPLHF.

This chain joins TRBV27 and TRBJ2-7; 9 nucleotides match TRBD2. CDR3 length: 19 amino acids. Trimming removed 0 bases from V and 2 bases from J; junction bases left unmatched: 14. Germline loops: CDR1 MNHEY, CDR2 SMNVEV (reference sequence). The CDR3 DNA is TGTGCCAGCAGTTTATCTTTCCCACTTCTAGCGGGGCTACCCTACGAGCAGTACTTC. Protein: CASSLSFPLLAGLPYEQYF.

The DNA for the CDR3 is TGTGCCAGCAGCTTAGTTCCTAACTCCTACGAGCAGTACTTC. Amino acids: CASSLVPNSYEQYF. V is TRBV7-9 and J is TRBJ2-7; no firm D call. This CDR3 is built from 14 residues. Germline loops: CDR1 SEHNR, CDR2 FQNEAQ (reference sequence). V dropped 1 base and J dropped 0 bases, with 7 bases sitting between them.

The gene calls are TRBV7-8 and TRBJ1-6, with 8 bases fitting TRBD1. Losses at the gene ends were 0 bases for V and 11 bases for J; bases not matched to a gene: 3. The CDR3 extends over 14 amino acids. Germline loops: CDR1 SGHVS, CDR2 FQNEAQ. The CDR3 sequence is CASSLADRGPPLHF. The CDR3 DNA reads as TGTGCCAGCAGCTTAGCCGACAGGGGACCACCCCTCCACTTT.

The DNA of the CDR3 is TGTGCCAGCAGCTTAGGGGCCTCGAAGGGCTACACCTTC. Translation gives CASSLGASKGYTF. The chain combines TRBV7-2 with TRBJ1-2; D is undetermined. The germline V and J ends were trimmed by 1 base and 8 bases, with 11 bases remaining between them. Germline loops: CDR1 SGHTA, CDR2 FQGNSA. The CDR3 totals 13 residues.

The chain uses TRBV5-1 and TRBJ1-6; 9 positions agree with TRBD1. The ends lost 4 bases at V and 4 bases at J; junction bases unmatched: 6. The CDR3 is 16 amino acids. Germline values: CDR1 SGHRS, CDR2 YFSETQ. The CDR3 coding sequence is TGCGCCAGCAGCGAGGACAGGGGCCGTTATAATTCACCCCTCCACTTT. It is translated as CASSEDRGRYNSPLHF.

The rearrangement joins TRBV3-1 (or the pseudogene TRBV3-2) to TRBJ1-1; D might be TRBD1 (6 bases). Trimming left V 2 bases short and J 7 bases short, with 11 bases between. Germline-derived CDR1 and CDR2 are LGHDT and YNNKEL (reference sequence). This CDR3 is built from 13 residues. Written as DNA, the CDR3 is TGTGCCAGCAGCCAACGATTGGACAGTGAAGCTTTCTTT. Translated: CASSQRLDSEAFF.